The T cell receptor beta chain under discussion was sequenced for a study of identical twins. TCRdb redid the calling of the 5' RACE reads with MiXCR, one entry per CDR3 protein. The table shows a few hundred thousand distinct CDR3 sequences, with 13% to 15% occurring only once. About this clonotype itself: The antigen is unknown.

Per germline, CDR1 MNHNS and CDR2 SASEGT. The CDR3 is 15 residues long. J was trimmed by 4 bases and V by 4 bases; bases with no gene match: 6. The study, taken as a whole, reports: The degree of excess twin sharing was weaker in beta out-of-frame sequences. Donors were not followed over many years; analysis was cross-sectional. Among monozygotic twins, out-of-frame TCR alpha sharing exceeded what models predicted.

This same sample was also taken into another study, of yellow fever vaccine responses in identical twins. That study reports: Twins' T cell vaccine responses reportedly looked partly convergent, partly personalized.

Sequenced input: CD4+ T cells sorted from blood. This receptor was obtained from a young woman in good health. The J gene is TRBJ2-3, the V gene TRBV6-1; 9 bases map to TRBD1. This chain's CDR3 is CASSGGDREADTQYF. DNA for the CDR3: TGTGCCAGCAGTGGGGGGGACAGGGAAGCAGATACGCAGTATTTT.